The clone carrying this TCR beta chain was recorded many times. The data belong to a study of early T cells in non-severe SARS-CoV-2 infection. Researchers tagged individual cDNA molecules with unique molecular identifiers. TCRdb reprocessed the 5' RACE reads with MiXCR, giving one entry per CDR3 protein. The sample records tens of thousands of distinct CDR3 sequences, roughly 6% being singletons. Material for sequencing was whole blood. The clonotype was recovered from an adult who was a healthcare worker with PCR-confirmed SARS-CoV-2 infection or an uninfected control (not recorded which).

CDR3 in DNA: TGTGCCAGCAGCAGGGGGACAGGGGGCGGCGGGAGCTACAATGAGCAGTTCTTC. This sequence encodes CASSRGTGGGGSYNEQFF. The J gene is TRBJ2-1, the V gene TRBV12-3 or TRBV12-4; 12 positions agree with TRBD1. The CDR3 has 18 amino acids. After removal of 6 bases from V and 3 bases from J, the junction contained 12 bases not matched to a gene.